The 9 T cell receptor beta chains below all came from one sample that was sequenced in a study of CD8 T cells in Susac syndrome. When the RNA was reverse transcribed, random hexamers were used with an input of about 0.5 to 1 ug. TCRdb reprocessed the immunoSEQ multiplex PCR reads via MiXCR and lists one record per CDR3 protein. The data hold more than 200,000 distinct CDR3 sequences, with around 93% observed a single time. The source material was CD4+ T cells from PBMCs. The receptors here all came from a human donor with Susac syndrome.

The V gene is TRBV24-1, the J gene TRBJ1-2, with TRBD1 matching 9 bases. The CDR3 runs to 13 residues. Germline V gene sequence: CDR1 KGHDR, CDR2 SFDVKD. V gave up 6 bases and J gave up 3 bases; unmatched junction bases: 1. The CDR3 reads CATSTGGDYGYTF. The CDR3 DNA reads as TGTGCCACCAGTACAGGGGGCGACTATGGCTACACCTTC.

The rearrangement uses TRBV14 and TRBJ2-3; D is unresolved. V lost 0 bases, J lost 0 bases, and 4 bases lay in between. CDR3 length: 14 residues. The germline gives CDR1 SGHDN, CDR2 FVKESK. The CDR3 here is CASSQDPSTDTQYF. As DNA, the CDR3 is TGTGCCAGCAGCCAAGATCCCAGCACAGATACGCAGTATTTT. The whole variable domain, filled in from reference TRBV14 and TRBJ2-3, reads EAGVTQFPSHSVIEKGQTVTLRCDPISGHDNLYWYRRVMGKEIKFLLHFVKESKQDESGMPNNRFLAERTGGTYSTLKVQPAELEDSGVYFCASSQDPSTDTQYFGPGTRLTVL.

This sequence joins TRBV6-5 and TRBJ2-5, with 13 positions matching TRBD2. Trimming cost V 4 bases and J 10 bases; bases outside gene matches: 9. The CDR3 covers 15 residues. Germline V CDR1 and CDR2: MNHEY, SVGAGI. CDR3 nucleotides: TGTGCCAGCAGTTCGTCCGGGACTAGCGGGGAGGTCCAGTACTTC. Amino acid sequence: CASSSSGTSGEVQYF.

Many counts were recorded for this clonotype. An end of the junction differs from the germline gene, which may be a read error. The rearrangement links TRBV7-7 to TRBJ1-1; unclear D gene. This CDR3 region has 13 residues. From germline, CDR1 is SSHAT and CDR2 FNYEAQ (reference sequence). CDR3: CASSLGQNTEAFF. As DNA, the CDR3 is TGTGCTAGCAGCTTAGGCCAGAACACTGAAGCTTTCTTT.

CDR3 nucleotides: TGTGCCAGCAGTTTGGGGAGGTACGCTGAAAAACTGTTTTTT. It specifies CASSLGRYAEKLFF. The chain links TRBV12-3 or TRBV12-4 to TRBJ1-4; D gene unclear. The CDR3 extends over 14 amino acids. V lost 3 bases to trimming and J lost 7 bases, with 12 bases between them.

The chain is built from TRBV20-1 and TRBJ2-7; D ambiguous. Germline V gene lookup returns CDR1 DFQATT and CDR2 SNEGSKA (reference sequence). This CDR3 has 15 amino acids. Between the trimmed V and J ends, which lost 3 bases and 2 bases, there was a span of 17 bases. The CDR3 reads CSASSRAQSPYEQYF. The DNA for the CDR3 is TGCAGTGCTAGCAGCCGGGCCCAAAGCCCCTACGAGCAGTACTTC.

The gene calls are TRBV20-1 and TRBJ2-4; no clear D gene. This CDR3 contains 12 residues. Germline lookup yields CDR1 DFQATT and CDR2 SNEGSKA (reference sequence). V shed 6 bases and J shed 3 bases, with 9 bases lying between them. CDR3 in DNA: TGCAGTGCCTTCGAGGACAAAAACATTCAGTACTTC. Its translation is CSAFEDKNIQYF.

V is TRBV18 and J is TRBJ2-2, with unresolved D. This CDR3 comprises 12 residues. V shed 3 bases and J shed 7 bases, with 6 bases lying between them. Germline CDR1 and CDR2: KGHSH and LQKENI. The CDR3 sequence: CASSPARGELFF. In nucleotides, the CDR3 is TGTGCCAGCTCACCGGCCCGCGGGGAGCTGTTTTTT.

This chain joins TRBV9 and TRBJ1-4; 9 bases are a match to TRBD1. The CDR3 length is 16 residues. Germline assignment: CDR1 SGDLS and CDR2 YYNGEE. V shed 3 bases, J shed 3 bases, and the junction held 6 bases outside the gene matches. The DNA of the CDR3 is TGTGCCAGCAGCGGAGGACAGGGGATAGCTAATGAAAAACTGTTTTTT. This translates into CASSGGQGIANEKLFF.